Listed below are T cell receptor beta chains from one sample, sequenced in a study of regulatory T cells in long-lasting Graves disease. MiXCR was run by TCRdb on the multiplex PCR reads, yielding one entry per CDR3 protein. The sample has 350,000 to 500,000 distinct CDR3 sequences, roughly a fifth seen once. This specimen was peripheral blood mononuclear cells (PBMCs), taken when the disease was refractory, from a patient treated with antithyroid drugs. The receptors originated from a female donor with Graves disease. Both conserved end residues are part of each CDR3. A D gene is named only where the DNA matches it firmly. Clone size, where shown, is once, few, many, or a class for clones that have expanded.

J: TRBJ2-3; D: NA; V: TRBV2; size: once; CDR3: CASSHLDATSTDTQYF; DNA: TGTGCCAGCAGCCACCTCGATGCAACTAGCACAGATACGCAGTATTTT
J: TRBJ1-2; D: NA; V: TRBV20-1; size: many; CDR3: CSARGATGPGYTF; DNA: TGCAGTGCTAGAGGGGCCACAGGGCCTGGCTACACCTTC
J: TRBJ2-2; D: TRBD2; V: TRBV7-2; size: few; CDR3: CASSLRSGRNTGELFF; DNA: TGTGCCAGCAGCTTACGGAGCGGGAGGAACACCGGGGAGCTGTTTTTT
J: TRBJ1-5; D: NA; V: TRBV6-1; size: many; CDR3: CASSEEAGAFNQPQHF; DNA: TGTGCCAGCAGTGAAGAGGCAGGGGCGTTCAATCAGCCCCAGCATTTT
J: TRBJ2-7; D: NA; V: TRBV27; size: few; CDR3: CASSFSISYEQYF; DNA: TGTGCCAGCAGTTTCTCGATCTCCTACGAGCAGTACTTC
J: TRBJ2-4; D: NA; V: TRBV11-2; size: NA; CDR3: CASSHWAQTKNIQYF; DNA: TGTGCCAGCAGCCACTGGGCCCAGACCAAAAACATTCAGTACTTC
J: TRBJ2-5; D: TRBD2; V: TRBV24-1; size: many; CDR3: CATSDSRLAGYQETQYF; DNA: TGTGCCACCAGTGATTCCAGACTAGCGGGTTACCAAGAGACCCAGTACTTC
J: TRBJ2-1; D: TRBD2; V: TRBV12-3/TRBV12-4; size: few; CDR3: CASSRRGGSHNEQFF; DNA: TGTGCCAGCAGTCGACGGGGCGGGAGTCACAATGAGCAGTTCTTC
J: TRBJ2-7; D: TRBD1; V: TRBV28; size: many; CDR3: CASSPKWTGGSYEQYF; DNA: TGTGCCAGCAGTCCTAAATGGACAGGGGGCTCCTACGAGCAGTACTTC
J: TRBJ2-5; D: TRBD2; V: TRBV7-9; size: once; CDR3: CASSASGRPPRILCF; DNA: TGTGCCAGCAGTGCTAGCGGGAGGCCTCCTCGCATCCTCTGCTTC
J: TRBJ2-2; D: TRBD1; V: TRBV6-7; size: NA; CDR3: CASSYSPKGTGCTGELFF; DNA: TGTGCCAGCAGTTACTCCCCGAAGGGGACAGGGTGCACCGGGGAGCTGTTTTTT
J: TRBJ2-1; D: TRBD1; V: TRBV19; size: NA; CDR3: CASSRDRGFDEQFF; DNA: TGTGCCAGTAGTAGGGACAGGGGTTTCGATGAGCAGTTCTTC
J: TRBJ2-7; D: NA; V: TRBV28; size: many; CDR3: CASSLSAVSSYEQYF; DNA: TGTGCCAGCAGTTTATCGGCGGTAAGCTCCTACGAGCAGTACTTC
J: TRBJ1-1; D: TRBD1; V: TRBV9; size: NA; CDR3: CASSPKPGQLNTEAFF; DNA: TGTGCCAGCAGCCCAAAACCGGGACAGTTGAACACTGAAGCTTTCTTT
J: TRBJ2-2; D: TRBD1; V: TRBV27; size: many; CDR3: CASSPPGQGRTGELFF; DNA: TGTGCCAGCAGTCCCCCCGGACAGGGAAGGACCGGGGAGCTGTTTTTT
J: TRBJ2-1; D: NA; V: TRBV28; size: NA; CDR3: CASSSGAQYNEQFF; DNA: TGTGCCAGCAGTTCAGGGGCCCAATACAATGAGCAGTTCTTC
J: TRBJ2-7; D: TRBD1; V: TRBV12-3/TRBV12-4; size: many; CDR3: CASSFSQGTYEQYF; DNA: TGTGCCAGCAGTTTTTCACAGGGGACCTACGAGCAGTACTTC
J: TRBJ1-5; D: TRBD1; V: TRBV20-1; size: many; CDR3: CSAGGQTDMGNQPQHF; DNA: TGCAGTGCGGGGGGACAGACAGATATGGGCAATCAGCCCCAGCATTTT
J: TRBJ2-1; D: NA; V: TRBV11-2; size: NA; CDR3: CASSAGLSYNEQFF; DNA: TGTGCCAGCAGCGCGGGACTCTCTTACAATGAGCAGTTCTTC
J: TRBJ1-5; D: NA; V: TRBV12-3/TRBV12-4; size: many; CDR3: CASSPSGGNQPQHF; DNA: TGTGCCAGCAGCCCTAGCGGTGGCAATCAGCCCCAGCATTTT
J: TRBJ2-2; D: NA; V: TRBV28; size: many; CDR3: CASSPEVGGVAGELFF; DNA: TGTGCCAGCAGTCCCGAAGTGGGAGGCGTCGCCGGGGAGCTGTTTTTT
J: TRBJ2-2; D: NA; V: TRBV9; size: many; CDR3: CASSTRQAGELFF; DNA: TGTGCCAGCAGCACTCGACAGGCCGGGGAGCTGTTTTTT
J: TRBJ2-7; D: TRBD1; V: TRBV4-1; size: few; CDR3: CASSQYPGQGAYEQYF; DNA: TGCGCCAGCAGCCAATATCCGGGACAGGGGGCCTACGAGCAGTACTTC
J: TRBJ2-7; D: NA; V: TRBV5-6; size: NA; CDR3: CASSLTPGSSYEQYF; DNA: TGTGCCAGCAGCTTAACCCCAGGGAGCTCCTACGAGCAGTACTTC
J: TRBJ2-5; D: NA; V: TRBV20-1; size: many; CDR3: CSAHIGRQETQYF; DNA: TGCAGTGCTCACATAGGTCGGCAAGAGACCCAGTACTTC
J: TRBJ2-7; D: NA; V: TRBV28; size: many; CDR3: CASSPPRGGLEQYF; DNA: TGTGCCAGCAGTCCCCCTCGCGGCGGGCTCGAGCAGTACTTC
J: TRBJ1-4; D: NA; V: TRBV20-1; size: NA; CDR3: CSARDEGEKLFF; DNA: TGCAGTGCTAGAGATGAGGGAGAAAAACTGTTTTTT
J: TRBJ2-3; D: TRBD2; V: TRBV29-1; size: few; CDR3: CSVHTSGKTDTQYF; DNA: TGCAGCGTTCATACTAGCGGCAAAACAGATACGCAGTATTTT
J: TRBJ2-1; D: NA; V: TRBV6-2/TRBV6-3; size: few; CDR3: CASSYGGINEQFF; DNA: TGTGCCAGCAGTTATGGAGGAATCAATGAGCAGTTCTTC